This T cell receptor (beta chain) comes out of a study of response to subunit inactivated influenza vaccine. Whole-study results and caveats: Few additional T cells are recruited per seasonal influenza vaccination, authors suggested.

Comments on this clonotype: No antigen is known for it.

TCRdb used MiXCR to reprocess the RT-PCR reads, holding one entry per CDR3 protein. In the table there are approximately 680,000 distinct CDR3 sequences, approximately 15% of which are singletons. The J segment lost 2 bases and the V segment lost 5 bases, leaving 12 bases of the junction unmatched. The CDR3 consists of 16 residues. The input for sequencing was PBMCs from blood, taken roughly 12 days after vaccination. V gene TRBV12-3 or TRBV12-4 combines with J gene TRBJ2-7; 7 positions match TRBD1. This clonotype originated in a man aged 50 to 60 who received an inactivated influenza vaccine. DNA for the CDR3: TGTGCCAGCAGTCCCGGGACAGACACACTGGCCTACGAGCAGTACTTC. Its protein is CASSPGTDTLAYEQYF.